This T cell receptor (beta chain) was documented in a study of early T cells in non-severe SARS-CoV-2 infection. Study-wide background: Bulk RNA from unsorted whole blood was sequenced; chains were unpaired.

Molecules of cDNA were individually given unique molecular identifiers that were attached to them. TCRdb used MiXCR to reprocess the 5' RACE reads, holding one entry per CDR3 protein. The sample yields approximately 58,000 distinct CDR3 sequences, roughly 12% seen once. This CDR3 spans 12 amino acids. The V gene lost 1 base and the J gene lost 9 bases, with 7 bases spanning the gap. The germline CDR1 and CDR2 sequences are LGHDT and YNNKEL (reference sequence). This clonotype has a count of ten or more. J is TRBJ2-1 and V is TRBV3-1; D is unresolved. This material consisted of whole blood, taken at baseline. The TCR sequence derives from an adult who was a healthcare worker with PCR-confirmed SARS-CoV-2 infection or an uninfected control (not recorded which). The CDR3 sequence: CASSQGFPEQFF. The CDR3 nucleotides are TGTGCCAGCAGCCAAGGTTTTCCTGAGCAGTTCTTC.